The rows below give T cell receptor beta chains drawn from one sample of a study of CD8 T cells in Susac syndrome. Using its own MiXCR run on the immunoSEQ multiplex PCR reads, TCRdb lists one record per CDR3 protein. The sample carries around 120,000 distinct CDR3 sequences, just under 95% recorded once. The specimen sequenced was CD4+ T cells from PBMCs. These receptors came from a human donor with multiple sclerosis. The CDR3 runs from the conserved cysteine through the conserved F or W. The D gene is left open where the match is weak.

cdr3_aa | j_call | v_call | d_call
CAWDSGTGHEKLFF | TRBJ1-4 | TRBV30 | TRBD1
CASSPPGANVLTF | TRBJ2-6 | TRBV18 | NA
CASSRQGKANEQFF | TRBJ2-1 | TRBV6-6 | TRBD1
CASSYTDPMAQYF | TRBJ2-5 | TRBV6-2/TRBV6-3 | NA
CASSQTSSYNEQFF | TRBJ2-1 | TRBV3-1 | NA
CASSPGQSEKLFF | TRBJ1-4 | TRBV3-1 | TRBD1
CASSADRGDQPQHF | TRBJ1-5 | TRBV19 | TRBD1
CASDRGENSPLHF | TRBJ1-6 | TRBV25-1 | TRBD1
CASSPETGKHEQYF | TRBJ2-7 | TRBV18 | TRBD1
CASSSELRGGNTEAFF | TRBJ1-1 | TRBV28 | NA
CASSPTATGGTEAFF | TRBJ1-1 | TRBV7-3 | TRBD1
CAWSGISSYEQYF | TRBJ2-7 | TRBV30 | NA
CAIPPILRESWSNQPQHF | TRBJ1-5 | TRBV21-1 | NA
CASSAWTENTEAFF | TRBJ1-1 | TRBV12-3/TRBV12-4 | NA
CASSLPEQGLYGYTF | TRBJ1-2 | TRBV28 | NA
CASSPDEDYGYTF | TRBJ1-2 | TRBV18 | NA
CSVAPGAKNTEAFF | TRBJ1-1 | TRBV29-1 | NA
CASSRDGTYEQYF | TRBJ2-7 | TRBV6-5 | NA
CASSLNRGASPLHF | TRBJ1-6 | TRBV6-2/TRBV6-3 | NA
CSVAEGQISNQPQHF | TRBJ1-5 | TRBV29-1 | TRBD1
CASSLMGGPQETQYF | TRBJ2-5 | TRBV7-3 | NA
CATASGHSTDTQYF | TRBJ2-3 | TRBV24-1 | NA
CASSRAFAGFGEQYF | TRBJ2-7 | TRBV18 | NA
CASSLGPGQGGNEQFF | TRBJ2-1 | TRBV5-1 | TRBD1
CASSRGWNEQFF | TRBJ2-1 | TRBV5-1 | NA
CASSLRLLFGYTF | TRBJ1-2 | TRBV6-2/TRBV6-3 | NA